The present T cell receptor (beta chain) was sequenced within a study of OX40 agonist ivuxolimab in advanced cancers. Study as a whole: Dose-escalation cases comprised hepatocellular carcinoma, melanoma, renal cell or head and neck cancer.

Patients who had autoimmune disease history or got systemic immunosuppression were left out. Blood sampling took place at baseline, cycle 4 day 1, and cycle 7 day 1. V lost 6 bases, J lost 8 bases, and 7 bases stayed unmatched. Per the germline V gene, CDR1 is SGHRS and CDR2 is YFSETQ. This CDR3 spans 14 amino acids. This clone was picked up a small number of times. The method was immunoSEQ multiplex PCR; TCRdb's version includes in-frame clones alone and lacks a portion of them. The sample holds 71,000 or so clones, about three quarters seen once. J is TRBJ1-6 and V is TRBV5-1, with TRBD1 identical over 8 bases. The receptor's source is an adult with an advanced solid tumor such as melanoma, head and neck, liver or kidney cancer. The sample was CD4+ or CD8+ T cells sorted from blood, taken in a trial of the OX40 agonist ivuxolimab. Here the CDR3 DNA reads TGCGCCAGCACCCAGACAGGGGATGATTCACCCCTCCACTTT. This encodes CASTQTGDDSPLHF.